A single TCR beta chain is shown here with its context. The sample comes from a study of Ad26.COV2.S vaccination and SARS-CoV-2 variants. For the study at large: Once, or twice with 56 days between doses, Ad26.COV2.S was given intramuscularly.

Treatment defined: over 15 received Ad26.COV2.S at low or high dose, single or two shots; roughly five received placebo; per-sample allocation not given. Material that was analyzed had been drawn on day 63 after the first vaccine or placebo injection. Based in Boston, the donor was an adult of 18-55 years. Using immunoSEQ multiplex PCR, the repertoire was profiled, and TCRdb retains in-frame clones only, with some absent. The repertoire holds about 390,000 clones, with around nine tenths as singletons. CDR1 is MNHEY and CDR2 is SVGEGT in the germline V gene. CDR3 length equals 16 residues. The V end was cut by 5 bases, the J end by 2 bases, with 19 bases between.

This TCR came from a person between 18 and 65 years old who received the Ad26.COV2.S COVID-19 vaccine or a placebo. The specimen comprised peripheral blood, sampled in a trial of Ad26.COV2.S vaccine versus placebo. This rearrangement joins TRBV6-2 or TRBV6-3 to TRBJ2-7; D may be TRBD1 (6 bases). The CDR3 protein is CASSRIPGQFPYEQYF. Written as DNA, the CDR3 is TGTGCCAGCAGTCGTATCCCGGGACAATTTCCCTACGAGCAGTACTTC.